This TCR beta chain was captured in a study of shared clonotypes between healthy human individuals. Turning to this clone: Its antigen is not known.

Study outcomes and limitations: Blood alone was sampled, and tissue repertoires likely differ. Only a few donors were included, so the genetic and exposure-history diversity represented was limited.

CD45RA+ naive and CD45RA-negative memory subsets were separated from CD4+ cells. The germline CDR1 and CDR2 sequences are MNHEY and SMNVEV (reference sequence). Trimming shortened V by 5 bases and J by 6 bases, and 20 bases separated the two germline ends. The CDR3 sequence is 16 residues long. The table came from immunoSEQ multiplex PCR; TCRdb's copy has only in-frame clones and leaves some out. This repertoire shows 2 million to 2.5 million clones, 93% found once; its top ten account for around 0.4%. The source is a man aged 18 to 30 in good health. Some clones in this sample may be carry-over from other donors' samples. The source material was naive CD4+ T cells from PBMCs. Subset here: CD45RA+ positively selected. V gene TRBV27 combines with J gene TRBJ1-5; D might be TRBD1 (5 bases). As DNA, the CDR3 is TGTGCCAGCAGTCTAAGGACACCATCAAGAGGTCAGCCCCAGCATTTT. This encodes CASSLRTPSRGQPQHF.